The entry that follows covers one T cell receptor beta chain sequence. What it recognizes is unknown. The data derive from a study of graft-versus-host responses after intestinal transplantation. Study information: In this cohort, recipients had multivisceral, liver-intestinal, or isolated intestinal transplants. Each recipient received anti-thymocyte globulin induction, then tacrolimus and steroids for 3 to 4 years. Study observations and caveats: Early after transplant, HvG clones declined as circulating GvH clones peaked.

The trim removed 8 bases at V and 0 bases at J, leaving 9 bases unmatched. This CDR3 contains 15 residues. From germline, CDR1 is GTSNPN and CDR2 SVGIG (reference sequence). TCRdb's table, derived via immunoSEQ multiplex PCR, lists solely in-frame clones and lacks some. The table has 20,000 to 30,000 clones, 90% seen once. The source material was PBMCs, sampled around 38 days after intestinal transplant. The chain joins TRBV30 to TRBJ1-1, with 10 positions matching TRBD1. The clonotype comes from a human patient who received an intestinal transplant, so some T cells may come from the graft donor. The CDR3 reads CAQTGGLYMNTEAFF. The CDR3 nucleotides are TGTGCCCAGACAGGGGGCCTCTACATGAACACTGAAGCTTTCTTT.